This TCR beta chain was found in a study of T cell responses to AZD1222 COVID-19 vaccine. The method was immunoSEQ multiplex PCR; TCRdb's version includes in-frame clones alone and lacks a portion of them. Of 130,000 or so clones detected, 85% to 95% appear once; the ten largest clones hold more than 0.7%. The V end lost 4 bases, the J end lost 7 bases, and 12 bases lay between the germline ends. The CDR3 runs to 14 residues. Germline-derived CDR1 and CDR2 are SGHKS and YYEKEE (reference sequence). The TCR originated in an adult in good health. This chain joins TRBV5-5 and TRBJ1-6; D is unresolved. This material consisted of peripheral blood, taken on day 0 of MenACWY control vaccination. CDR3 sequence reads: CASSPPLGNSPLHF. Here the CDR3 DNA reads TGTGCCAGCAGCCCGCCATTAGGGAATTCACCCCTCCACTTT. The full variable domain, its missing parts supplied by reference TRBV5-5 and TRBJ1-6, is DAGVTQSPTHLIKTRGQQVTLRCSPISGHKSVSWYQQVLGQGPQFIFQYYEKEERGRGNFPDRFSARQFPNYSSELNVNALLLGDSALYLCASSPPLGNSPLHFGNGTRLTVT.